A single sample gave rise to the 14 T cell receptor beta chains below, sequenced in a study of post-analysis software for immune sequencing data. No cognate antigen is known for these TCRs. Overall study results and limits: Relative to controls, patients had about 5 TRBV segments at higher frequency, with TRBV5-6, TRBV5-1 and TRBV20-1 among these.

Prepared TCR beta cDNA libraries contained unique molecular identifiers. TCRdb independently ran MiXCR on the PCR reads; one entry per CDR3 protein. The sample holds roughly 800,000 distinct CDR3 sequences; roughly 27% are singletons and the top ten take around 0.55%. The specimen was blood. These receptors were taken from a girl aged 5 to 17 with multiple sclerosis.

The CDR3 is CATSRAGLLNEQFF. The CDR3 DNA is TGTGCCACCAGCAGGGCCGGACTTTTGAATGAGCAGTTCTTC. The V call is TRBV15, the J call TRBJ2-1, with D possibly being TRBD2 (5 bases). Germline values: CDR1 LNHNV, CDR2 YYDKDF (reference sequence). This CDR3 comprises 14 residues. Deletions cut 3 bases from V and 7 bases from J, with 13 bases between. Combining the CDR3 with reference TRBV15 and TRBJ2-1 gives the whole variable domain DAMVIQNPRYQVTQFGKPVTLSCSQTLNHNVMYWYQQKSSQAPKLLFHYYDKDFNNEADTPDNFQSRRPNTSFCFLDIRSPGLGDTAMYLCATSRAGLLNEQFFGPGTRLTVL.

This clonotype was recorded at least ten times. This rearrangement joins TRBV7-2 to TRBJ2-5; D is possibly TRBD1 (6 bases). CDR1 is SGHTA, CDR2 FQGNSA, per germline. Between the trimmed V and J ends, which lost 4 bases and 1 base, there was a span of 13 bases. CDR3 size: 15 residues. The CDR3 DNA reads as TGTGCCAGCAGCTACCGTCTGGACAGCCAAGAGACCCAGTACTTC. It specifies CASSYRLDSQETQYF.

About this clonotype itself: A much larger clone sits a single nucleotide away, making a read error possible. The chain has TRBV29-1 and TRBJ2-3, with D possibly matching TRBD1 (6 bases). V lost 8 bases and J 2 bases, leaving 20 bases between the germline ends. Germline V lookup: CDR1 SQVTM, CDR2 ANQGSEA. The CDR3 is 15 amino acids. This chain's CDR3 is CSIYKQGNPTDTQYF. DNA for the CDR3: TGCAGCATCTACAAACAGGGTAACCCCACAGATACGCAGTATTTT.

The table lists this clonotype with a few counts. J is TRBJ2-3 and V is TRBV20-1; D is possibly TRBD1 or TRBD2 (5 bases each). V lost 7 bases and J lost 5, with 13 bases in between. Germline V gene sequence: CDR1 DFQATT, CDR2 SNEGSKA (reference sequence). The CDR3 has 12 amino acids. The CDR3, as DNA: TGCAGTGTCCACCCTGGGGGAGATACGCAGTATTTT. It translates to CSVHPGGDTQYF.

The sample holds a few counts of this clonotype. The V call is TRBV4-1, the J call TRBJ1-2; no clear D gene. This CDR3 has 13 residues. From germline, CDR1 is MGHRA and CDR2 YSYEKL. The germline V and J ends were trimmed by 0 bases and 8 bases, with 10 bases remaining between them. The CDR3 sequence is CASSQDFFRGYTF. The CDR3 region has the DNA TGCGCCAGCAGCCAAGATTTCTTTAGGGGCTACACCTTC.

Comment on this clonotype: Compared with germline, one end of the junction differs, possibly owing to a read error. The genes are TRBV7-2 and TRBJ2-3; D may be TRBD1 (6 bases). CDR3 size: 15 residues. Germline CDR1 SGHTA, CDR2 FQGNSA. The CDR3 DNA follows: TGTGCCGGCAGCTTAAGCAGGACAGGCACAGATACGCAGTATTTT. The encoded protein is CAGSLSRTGTDTQYF.

The chain links TRBV24-1 to TRBJ2-7, with D uncertain. Trimming pared 3 bases from V and 7 bases from J, leaving 12 bases between. From germline, CDR1 is KGHDR and CDR2 SFDVKD. CDR3 length equals 13 residues. CDR3 coding DNA: TGTGCCACCAGTGATAGGCGTCTACGGGAGCAGTACTTC. Translating gives CATSDRRLREQYF.

For this clonotype: The junction shows a germline mismatch at one end, possibly a read error. This chain uses TRBV29-1 with TRBJ2-2; TRBD1 matches 9 bases. The length of the CDR3 is 16 residues. In germline, CDR1 is SQVTM, CDR2 ANQGSEA. The CDR3 nucleotides are TGCAGCGGGGAGCTACAGGGGGCGCGGAACACCGGGGAGCGGTTTTTT. Translating gives CSGELQGARNTGERFF.

CDR3 protein: CSVDKGEGGQNYGYTF. CDR3 DNA sequence: TGCAGCGTTGATAAGGGGGAGGGGGGACAGAACTATGGCTACACCTTC. This chain uses TRBV29-1 with TRBJ1-2, with 7 bases matching TRBD1. The germline V gene has CDR1 SQVTM and CDR2 ANQGSEA. V gave up 3 bases and J gave up 2 bases; unmatched junction bases: 12. The CDR3 totals 16 residues.

The rearrangement links TRBV12-3 or TRBV12-4 to TRBJ2-1; 10 nucleotides match TRBD2. The trim removed 2 bases at V and 0 bases at J, leaving 7 bases unmatched. The CDR3 totals 18 residues. The CDR3 nucleotides are TGTGCCAGCAGTTTATCTCTAGCGGGAGATTACTCCTACAATGAGCAGTTCTTC. Translated: CASSLSLAGDYSYNEQFF.

This sequence joins TRBV20-1 and TRBJ1-1; TRBD1 matches 10 bases. J gave up 4 bases and V 0 bases, and 8 bases lay outside the gene matches. The CDR3 sequence is 16 residues long. CDR1 is DFQATT and CDR2 is SNEGSKA in the germline V gene (reference sequence). The DNA for the CDR3 is TGCAGTGCTAGAGATCGCGGGACAGGGGCATGCACTGAAGCTTTCTTT. Encoded protein: CSARDRGTGACTEAFF.

This clonotype has a handful of counts. The V call is TRBV28, the J call TRBJ2-7, with 15 bases aligning to TRBD2. The V gene's germline CDR1 is MDHEN and CDR2 SYDVKM. The CDR3 totals 14 residues. V trimming: 8 bases; J trimming: 4 bases; junction bases outside the gene matches: 3. CDR3 in DNA: TGTGCCAGCCTTGGACTAGCGGGAGGGTACGAGCAGTACTTC. This gives the protein CASLGLAGGYEQYF.

This clonotype was found a few times. The genes are TRBV15 and TRBJ2-5; 10 bases agree with TRBD2. J gave up 4 bases and V 5 bases, and 7 bases lay outside the gene matches. The germline V gene encodes CDR1 LNHNV and CDR2 YYDKDF (reference sequence). The CDR3 has 15 amino acids. The CDR3 coding sequence is TGTGCCACCAGCGGATCAGCGGGGGGGACAGAGACCCAGTACTTC. Translation: CATSGSAGGTETQYF. The full variable domain, in which reference TRBV15 and TRBJ2-5 provide the parts outside the CDR3, is DAMVIQNPRYQVTQFGKPVTLSCSQTLNHNVMYWYQQKSSQAPKLLFHYYDKDFNNEADTPDNFQSRRPNTSFCFLDIRSPGLGDTAMYLCATSGSAGGTETQYFGPGTRLLVL.

The V gene is TRBV4-1, the J gene TRBJ2-5; D possibly corresponds to TRBD1 (6 bases). Matching the DNA end better, TRBJ2-7 makes the J call doubtful. The V gene's germline CDR1 is MGHRA and CDR2 YSYEKL. This CDR3 has 14 amino acids. The CDR3 DNA reads as TGCGCCAGCAGCCCGACAGGTACGGGGTACGAGCAGTACTTC. It is translated as CASSPTGTGYEQYF.